This T cell receptor beta chain was sequenced during a study of neoadjuvant anti-PD-1 for oral cavity cancer. Study as a whole: Non-progressing patients received a fourth nivolumab dose near day 43, then surgery on days 50-56.

Worth noting for this clone: Its antigen is undetermined.

CDR1 and CDR2 from the germline V gene are LNHDA and SQIVND (reference sequence). This CDR3 region has 16 residues. V was pared by 3 bases and J by 0 bases, with 12 bases between. The data were produced by immunoSEQ multiplex PCR, yet TCRdb's version contains in-frame clones alone and is incomplete. The data contain 11,000 to 15,000 clones, approximately 75% of them seen just once; the ten biggest clones take up around 3%. Regarding the study as a whole: TCR analyses covered only a few patients per response group.

This sample's time point: after neoadjuvant nivolumab, at surgical resection. No culture or expansion preceded analysis of these blood cells. This sequence originates from a person between 35 and 79 years old with oral cavity squamous cell carcinoma. The chain joins TRBV19 to TRBJ1-5; D remains unclear. Sample: PBMCs, taken after nivolumab (anti-PD-1) treatment. This chain's CDR3 is CASSIGIGYSNQPQHF. CDR3 bases: TGTGCCAGTAGTATCGGAATCGGTTATAGCAATCAGCCCCAGCATTTT. Looking up the rest from reference TRBV19 and TRBJ1-5 gives the full variable domain: DGGITQSPKYLFRKEGQNVTLSCEQNLNHDAMYWYRQDPGQGLRLIYYSQIVNDFQKGDIAEGYSVSREKKESFPLTVTSAQKNPTAFYLCASSIGIGYSNQPQHFGDGTRLSIL.